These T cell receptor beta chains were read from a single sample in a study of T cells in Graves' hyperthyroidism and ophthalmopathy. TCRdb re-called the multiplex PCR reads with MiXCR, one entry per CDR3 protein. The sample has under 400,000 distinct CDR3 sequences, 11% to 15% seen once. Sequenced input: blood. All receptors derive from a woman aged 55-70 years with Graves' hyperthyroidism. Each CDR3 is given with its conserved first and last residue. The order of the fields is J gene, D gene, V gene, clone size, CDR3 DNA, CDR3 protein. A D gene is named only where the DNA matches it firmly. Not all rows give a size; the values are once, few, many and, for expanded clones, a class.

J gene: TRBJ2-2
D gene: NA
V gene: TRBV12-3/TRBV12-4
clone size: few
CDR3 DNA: TGTGCCAGCAGACCAACAATTGGGGAATCGAACACCGGGGAGCTGTTTTTT
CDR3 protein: CASRPTIGESNTGELFF

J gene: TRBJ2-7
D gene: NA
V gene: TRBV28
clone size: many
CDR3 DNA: TGTGCCAGCAGTCCCCGGCAGGGGAAGGACGAGCAGTACTTC
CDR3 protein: CASSPRQGKDEQYF

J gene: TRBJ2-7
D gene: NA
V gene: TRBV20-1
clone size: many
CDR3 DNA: TGCAGTGCTAACCGGGACACAAGCTACGAGCAGTACTTC
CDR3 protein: CSANRDTSYEQYF

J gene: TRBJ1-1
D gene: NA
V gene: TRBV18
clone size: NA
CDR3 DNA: TGTGCCAGCTCACCACAAGGACAAATGAACACTGAAGCTTTCTTT
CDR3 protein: CASSPQGQMNTEAFF

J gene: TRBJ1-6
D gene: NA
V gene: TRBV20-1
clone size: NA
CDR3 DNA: TGCAGTGCTAGAGTGGCATCGGGGGGACATTCACCCCTCCACTTT
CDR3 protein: CSARVASGGHSPLHF

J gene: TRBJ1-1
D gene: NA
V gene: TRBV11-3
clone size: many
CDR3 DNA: TGTGCCAGCAGCTTAGCTAAAGCCGGGGGCACTTACACTGAAGCTTTCTTT
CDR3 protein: CASSLAKAGGTYTEAFF

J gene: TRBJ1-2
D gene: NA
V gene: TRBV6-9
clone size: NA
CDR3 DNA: TGTGCCAGTACAAGGGACGGACCTAACTATGGCTACACCTTC
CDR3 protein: CASTRDGPNYGYTF

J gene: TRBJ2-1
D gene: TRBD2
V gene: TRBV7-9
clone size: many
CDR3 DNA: TGTGCCAGCAGCGCGACTAGCGGGAGTCCTGAGCAGTTCTTC
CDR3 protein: CASSATSGSPEQFF

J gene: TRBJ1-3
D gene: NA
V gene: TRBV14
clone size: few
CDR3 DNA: TGTGCCAGCAGCCAAGTCGAAGGCCGATCTGGAAACACCATATATTTT
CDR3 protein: CASSQVEGRSGNTIYF

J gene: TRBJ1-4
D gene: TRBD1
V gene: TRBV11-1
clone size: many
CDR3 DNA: TGTGCCAGCAGCCAGACAGGGTCCCGTGAAAAACTGTTTTTT
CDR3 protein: CASSQTGSREKLFF

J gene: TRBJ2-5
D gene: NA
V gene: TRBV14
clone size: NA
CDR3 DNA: TGTGCCAGCAGCCAAGGAACAACAGAGACCCAGTACTTC
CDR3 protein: CASSQGTTETQYF

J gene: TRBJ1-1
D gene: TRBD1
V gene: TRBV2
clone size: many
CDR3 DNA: TGTGCCAGCTCTAGGGGGCTTAATGAAGCTTTCTTT
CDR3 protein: CASSRGLNEAFF

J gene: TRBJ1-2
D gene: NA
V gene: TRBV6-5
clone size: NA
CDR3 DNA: TGTGCCAGCACCTCCCGGGTCCACTATGGCTACACCTTC
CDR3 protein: CASTSRVHYGYTF

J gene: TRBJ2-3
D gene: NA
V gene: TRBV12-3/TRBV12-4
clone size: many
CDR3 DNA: TGTGCCAGCAGCTCCGAACACAATACGCAGTATTTT
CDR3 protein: CASSSEHNTQYF

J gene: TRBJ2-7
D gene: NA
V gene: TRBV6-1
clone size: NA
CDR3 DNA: TGTGCCAGCAGCCTTAGGGGGGAGGGCCGAGACGAGCAGTACTTC
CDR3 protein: CASSLRGEGRDEQYF

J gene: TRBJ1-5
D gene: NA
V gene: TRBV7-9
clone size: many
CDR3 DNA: TGTGCCAGCAGCGAAGGACAGCCCTATGGCAATCAGCCCCAGCATTTT
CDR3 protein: CASSEGQPYGNQPQHF

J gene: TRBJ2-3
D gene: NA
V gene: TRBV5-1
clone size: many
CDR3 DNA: TGCGCCAGCAGCTCCTACCCGGGAGATACGCAGTATTTT
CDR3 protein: CASSSYPGDTQYF

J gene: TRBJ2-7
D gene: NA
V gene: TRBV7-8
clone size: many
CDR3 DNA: TGTGCCAGCAGCTTAGTTGCGGGAATAGGGGGCCTCGAGCAGTACTTC
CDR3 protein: CASSLVAGIGGLEQYF

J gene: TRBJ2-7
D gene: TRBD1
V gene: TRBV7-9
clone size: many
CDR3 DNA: TGTGCCAGCAGCCTTTACGGGACAGGGGGCGACGAGCAGTACTTC
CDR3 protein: CASSLYGTGGDEQYF

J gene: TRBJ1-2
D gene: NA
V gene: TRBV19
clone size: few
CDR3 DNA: TGTGCCAGTAGTATTGACCGGGGTCGAAGGGAGCGTGGCTACACCTTC
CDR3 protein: CASSIDRGRRERGYTF

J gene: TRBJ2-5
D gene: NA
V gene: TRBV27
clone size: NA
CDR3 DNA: TGTGCCAGCAGTTTCTCCTTGGGGGTCACGACCCAGTACTTC
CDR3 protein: CASSFSLGVTTQYF

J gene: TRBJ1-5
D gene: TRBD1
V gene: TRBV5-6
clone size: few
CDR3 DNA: TGTGCCAGCAGCGTCCGACAGGGGCTCAATCAGCCCCAGCATTTT
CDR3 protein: CASSVRQGLNQPQHF

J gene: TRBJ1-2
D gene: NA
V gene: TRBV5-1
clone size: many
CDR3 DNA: TGCGCCAGCAGTGACGGACAGAACTATGGCTACACCTTC
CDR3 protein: CASSDGQNYGYTF

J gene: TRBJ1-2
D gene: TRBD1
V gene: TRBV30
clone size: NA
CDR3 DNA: TGTGCCTGGGGGGCCTACAGGGGGCATCGCTACACCTTC
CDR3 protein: CAWGAYRGHRYTF

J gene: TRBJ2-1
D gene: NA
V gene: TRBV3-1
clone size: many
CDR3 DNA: TGTGCCAGCAGCCGAGGCGCAACCCTACTGTTCAATGAGCAGTTCTTC
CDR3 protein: CASSRGATLLFNEQFF

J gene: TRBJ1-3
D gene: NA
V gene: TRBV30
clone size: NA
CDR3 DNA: TGTGCCTGGAGTGGGCGGGGTACTGGAAACACCATATATTTT
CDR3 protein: CAWSGRGTGNTIYF

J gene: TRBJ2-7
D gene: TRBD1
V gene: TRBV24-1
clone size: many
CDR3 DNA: TGTGCCACCAGTGATTGGGGACAGGGATCCGACGAGCAGTACTTC
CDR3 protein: CATSDWGQGSDEQYF